Presented here are 32 T cell receptor beta chains from one specimen sequenced in a study of T cells after yellow fever vaccination (dated by TCRdb to between 2018 and 2020). What the treatment or condition label conveys for this sample: live attenuated yellow fever vaccine strain. The library was generated by 5' RACE. The sequencer listed for this sample is Illumina HiSeq 2500. The public reads were reprocessed in TCRdb via fastp at Q25 and MiXCR, keeping in-frame beta chains. When rows share a CDR3 protein, they turn into one entry using the most common DNA and genes. The sample includes some 23,000 distinct CDR3 sequences, with roughly 3.2% observed a single time. The ten most abundant clones make up more than 0.75% of the sample. Source: PBMCs, either bulk or a sorted T-cell subset (CD4+, CD8+, memory, or dextramer-sorted; not recorded which), taken around 45 days after the first yellow fever vaccination. These receptors were collected from a man in his late teens or twenties who received the YFV17D yellow fever vaccine.

Ten or more counts support this clonotype. The chain recombines TRBV5-5 with TRBJ1-1; 9 bases align to TRBD1. The CDR3 has 15 residues. Germline CDR1 and CDR2: SGHKS and YYEKEE (reference sequence). V dropped 3 bases and J dropped 6; count of bases not matched to a gene: 9. The CDR3, as DNA: TGTGCCAGCAGCTGGGGGGACAGGGATCGCGCTGAAGCTTTCTTT. Its protein product is CASSWGDRDRAEAFF.

This clonotype appeared many times. The DNA of the CDR3 is TGTGCCAGCAGGAGACTACAGGGGAACACTGAAGCTTTCTTT. Residues: CASRRLQGNTEAFF. V gene TRBV5-5 combines with J gene TRBJ1-1; weak D call: TRBD1 (6 bases). The CDR3 covers 14 residues. The ends were cut back, 5 bases at V and 1 base at J, with 12 bases in the middle. CDR1 SGHKS and CDR2 YYEKEE come from the germline V gene (reference sequence).

This clonotype was seen many times. The chain employs TRBV7-9 and TRBJ2-7; unclear D gene. V lost 1 base and J 2 bases, leaving 9 bases between the germline ends. CDR3 length: 14 residues. Germline V gene sequence: CDR1 SEHNR, CDR2 FQNEAQ (reference sequence). This CDR3 is CASSLGSETYEQYV. As DNA, the CDR3 is TGTGCCAGCAGCTTAGGGTCAGAGACCTACGAGCAGTACGTC.

This clonotype came up many times. The CDR3 loop is CAINGGNQPQHF. CDR3 nucleotide sequence: TGTGCCATCAATGGGGGCAATCAGCCCCAGCATTTT. The rearrangement uses TRBV10-3 and TRBJ1-5; D call uncertain. Trimming took off 7 bases at V and 2 bases at J, with 6 bases between the two ends. CDR1 is ENHRY and CDR2 is SYGVKD in the germline V gene. The CDR3 is 12 residues long.

This clonotype has at least ten counts. The chain carries TRBV7-3 and TRBJ1-2; D is unclear. Trimming removed 2 bases from V and 4 bases from J, with 8 bases in between. This CDR3 contains 13 residues. Germline V gives CDR1 SGHTA, CDR2 FQGTGA. The CDR3 protein is CASSLEPGYGYTF. Written as DNA, the CDR3 is TGTGCCAGCAGCTTAGAGCCGGGCTATGGCTACACCTTC.

This clonotype has at least ten counts. V and J are TRBV29-1 and TRBJ2-1, with TRBD2 identical over 8 bases. The CDR3 runs 15 residues. The germline V gene has CDR1 SQVTM and CDR2 ANQGSEA. The ends lost 4 bases at V and 8 bases at J; junction bases unmatched: 13. The CDR3 DNA follows: TGCAGCGTTGTGGGGAGCCGGGGGGGCCTACATGAGCAGTTCTTC. It is translated as CSVVGSRGGLHEQFF.

This clonotype was observed many times. The chain couples TRBV12-3 or TRBV12-4 to TRBJ1-1; D unclear. The CDR3 sequence is 13 residues long. Trimming removed 7 bases at V and 5 bases at J, with 14 bases between. CDR3 coding DNA: TGTGCCAGCACGCTCCTCCGGGAGACTGAAGCTTTCTTT. This sequence encodes CASTLLRETEAFF.

This clonotype was recorded at least ten times. The gene calls are TRBV7-2 and TRBJ2-3; 8 bases align to TRBD2. Per the germline V gene, CDR1 is SGHTA and CDR2 is FQGNSA. V dropped 4 bases and J dropped 0; count of bases not matched to a gene: 6. This CDR3 comprises 16 residues. CDR3: CASSSGGPLSTDTQYF. As DNA, the CDR3 is TGTGCCAGCAGCTCGGGGGGGCCTCTTAGCACAGATACGCAGTATTTT.

The table lists this clonotype with many counts. V is TRBV6-2 or TRBV6-3 and J is TRBJ1-3; D call uncertain. V lost 4 bases and J lost 0, with 7 bases in between. There are 14 residues in the CDR3. CDR1 is MNHEY and CDR2 is SVGEGT in the germline V gene. The CDR3, as DNA: TGTGCCAGCAGTTCTTCCGTCTCTGGAAACACCATATATTTT. Encoded protein: CASSSSVSGNTIYF.

Many counts were recorded for this clonotype. The chain links TRBV5-5 to TRBJ2-5, with 7 bases lining up with TRBD1. The germline V gene has CDR1 SGHKS and CDR2 YYEKEE (reference sequence). The CDR3 loop spans 17 amino acids. Trimming removed 2 bases from V and 2 bases from J; junction bases left unmatched: 12. CDR3 coding DNA: TGTGCCAGCAGCTTATCGGGTAGCCCGACAGGGCAAGAGACCCAGTACTTC. It encodes CASSLSGSPTGQETQYF. The whole variable domain, filled in from reference TRBV5-5 and TRBJ2-5, reads DAGVTQSPTHLIKTRGQQVTLRCSPISGHKSVSWYQQVLGQGPQFIFQYYEKEERGRGNFPDRFSARQFPNYSSELNVNALLLGDSALYLCASSLSGSPTGQETQYFGPGTRLLVL.

This rearrangement joins TRBV5-6 to TRBJ2-7; no reliable D call. Germline CDR1 and CDR2: SGHDT and YYEEEE. With 8 bases removed from V and 3 bases from J, the gap between germline ends came to 15 bases. This CDR3 spans 13 amino acids. CDR3 DNA: TGTGCCAGGGGCCCCGGGCTACTCTACGAGCAGTACTTC. Translating gives CARGPGLLYEQYF.

This clonotype has at least ten counts. The chain combines TRBV18 with TRBJ2-1, with D possibly being TRBD2 (6 bases). The V and J ends lost 3 bases and 6 bases respectively, with 18 bases between them. From germline, CDR1 is KGHSH and CDR2 LQKENI. This CDR3 spans 16 amino acids. The DNA for the CDR3 is TGTGCCAGCTCACCCCCCGGGACTCCCCGGGGCAATGAGCAGTTCTTC. Translation: CASSPPGTPRGNEQFF. Complete variable domain (other parts from reference TRBV18 and TRBJ2-1): NAGVMQNPRHLVRRRGQEARLRCSPMKGHSHVYWYRQLPEEGLKFMVYLQKENIIDESGMPKERFSAEFPKEGPSILRIQQVVRGDSAAYFCASSPPGTPRGNEQFFGPGTRLTVL.

The sample holds many counts of this clonotype. V is TRBV5-1 and J is TRBJ2-1; 8 bases agree with TRBD1. CDR3 size: 15 residues. The trim removed 3 bases at V and 6 bases at J, leaving 8 bases unmatched. The germline gives CDR1 SGHRS, CDR2 YFSETQ. The DNA of the CDR3 is TGCGCCAGCAGCTCGACAGGGGTTGAGGGCAATGAGCAGTTCTTC. Its protein is CASSSTGVEGNEQFF.

This clonotype was counted many times. The chain recombines TRBV7-2 with TRBJ1-2; no firm D call. The V gene lost 3 bases and the J gene lost 8 bases, with 10 bases spanning the gap. The germline V gene has CDR1 SGHTA and CDR2 FQGNSA. The CDR3 spans 12 residues. The CDR3 region has the DNA TGTGCCAGCAGCTTTTATAATGGCGGCTACACCTTC. This codes for CASSFYNGGYTF. The full variable domain, rest sourced from reference TRBV7-2 and TRBJ1-2, is GAGVSQSPSNKVTEKGKDVELRCDPISGHTALYWYRQSLGQGLEFLIYFQGNSAPDKSGLPSDRFSAERTGGSVSTLTIQRTQQEDSAVYLCASSFYNGGYTFGSGTRLTVV.

This clonotype appeared many times. The chain joins TRBV6-5 to TRBJ1-2; perhaps TRBD1 as D (5 bases). The CDR3 sequence is 12 residues long. The V end was cut by 7 bases, the J end by 8 bases, with 14 bases between. Germline V gene sequence: CDR1 MNHEY, CDR2 SVGAGI. The DNA of the CDR3 is TGTGCCAGCATCGACAGCACTTGGGGCTACACCTTC. Translated: CASIDSTWGYTF.

This clonotype was observed at least ten times. The V call is TRBV18, the J call TRBJ2-7; 7 bases line up with TRBD1. The CDR3 totals 16 residues. Germline values: CDR1 KGHSH, CDR2 LQKENI. Unmatched junction bases numbered 11, after V lost 4 bases and J lost 2 bases. In nucleotides, the CDR3 is TGTGCCAGCTCACTCCTCCAGGGGGTACAGACCTACGAGCAGTACGTC. The encoded protein is CASSLLQGVQTYEQYV.

This clonotype was seen ten or more times. The rearrangement links TRBV7-8 to TRBJ1-6; TRBD1 agrees at 7 bases. After removal of 5 bases from V and 2 bases from J, the junction contained 9 bases not matched to a gene. The CDR3 is made up of 17 amino acids. Germline V gene data show CDR1 as SGHVS and CDR2 as FQNEAQ. The chain's CDR3 is CASSTQQGRPYNSPLHF. The CDR3 DNA follows: TGTGCCAGCAGCACCCAACAGGGGCGCCCCTATAATTCACCCCTCCACTTT. The whole variable domain, remainder taken from reference TRBV7-8 and TRBJ1-6, is GAGVSQSPRYKVAKRGQDVALRCDPISGHVSLFWYQQALGQGPEFLTYFQNEAQLDKSGLPSDRFFAERPEGSVSTLKIQRTQQEDSAVYLCASSTQQGRPYNSPLHFGNGTRLTVT.

There are many counts of this clonotype. The V call is TRBV12-3 or TRBV12-4, the J call TRBJ2-2; TRBD2 agrees at 9 bases. The CDR3 extends over 15 amino acids. V dropped 6 bases and J dropped 0; count of bases not matched to a gene: 2. In nucleotides, the CDR3 is TGTGCCAGCAGGACTAGCGGCTCGAACACCGGGGAGCTGTTTTTT. Translating it yields CASRTSGSNTGELFF.

In its sample, this clonotype was seen many times. The chain recombines TRBV6-1 with TRBJ2-4; TRBD1 or TRBD2 may be the D gene (5 bases each). This CDR3 contains 17 residues. Germline values: CDR1 MNHNS, CDR2 SASEGT. Trimming removed 6 bases at V and 3 bases at J, with 21 bases between. The CDR3 nucleotides read TGTGCCAGCAGCAGAAAAAGCCACGGGACGGGCAAAAACATTCAGTACTTC. Translating gives CASSRKSHGTGKNIQYF.

This clonotype was recorded many times. This rearrangement joins TRBV6-2 or TRBV6-3 to TRBJ1-5, with TRBD1 matching 8 bases. CDR3 length equals 15 residues. Germline V CDR1 and CDR2: MNHEY, SVGEGT. V shed 4 bases, J shed 2 bases, and the junction held 4 bases outside the gene matches. The CDR3 nucleotides are TGTGCCAGCAGTTTGGGACAGGTTCGCAATCAGCCCCAGCATTTT. The encoded protein is CASSLGQVRNQPQHF.

Ten or more counts support this clonotype. The chain recombines TRBV2 with TRBJ2-5, with TRBD2 matching over 8 bases. J was trimmed by 3 bases and V by 9 bases; bases with no gene match: 3. The CDR3 is 12 residues long. Germline V gives CDR1 SNHLY, CDR2 FYNNEI. The CDR3 DNA sequence: TGTGCCAGGCGGGGGGACGAAGAGACCCAGTACTTC. Amino acids: CARRGDEETQYF.

This clonotype was detected ten times or more. The chain is built from TRBV6-5 and TRBJ2-5; weak D call: TRBD1 (5 bases). This CDR3 is 15 amino acids long. V was trimmed by 0 bases and J by 1 base, leaving 9 bases between them. Per germline, CDR1 MNHEY and CDR2 SVGAGI. The CDR3 DNA is TGTGCCAGCAGTTACTCGGGGCCACTCCAAGAGACCCAGTACTTC. This gives the protein CASSYSGPLQETQYF.

This clonotype was seen ten or more times. The CDR3: CASSPMGDGYTF. The CDR3 DNA reads as TGTGCCAGCTCACCCATGGGGGACGGCTACACCTTC. The genes are TRBV18 and TRBJ1-2; tentative D call: TRBD1 (5 bases). The length of the CDR3 is 12 residues. Germline lookup yields CDR1 KGHSH and CDR2 LQKENI. Between the trimmed V and J ends, which lost 3 bases and 8 bases, there was a span of 10 bases. The full variable domain, completed using reference TRBV18 and TRBJ1-2, is NAGVMQNPRHLVRRRGQEARLRCSPMKGHSHVYWYRQLPEEGLKFMVYLQKENIIDESGMPKERFSAEFPKEGPSILRIQQVVRGDSAAYFCASSPMGDGYTFGSGTRLTVV.

This clonotype occurred many times. The chain carries TRBV4-1 and TRBJ1-2, with 8 bases aligning to TRBD1. The J segment lost 8 bases and the V segment lost 3 bases, leaving 14 bases of the junction unmatched. CDR3 length: 16 amino acids. Germline lookup yields CDR1 MGHRA and CDR2 YSYEKL. CDR3: CASSHPGQEPTRGYTF. CDR3 nucleotides: TGCGCCAGCAGCCATCCGGGACAGGAGCCCACGCGGGGCTACACCTTC.

This clonotype has a count of ten or more. The chain has TRBV19 and TRBJ1-3; D might be TRBD1 (6 bases). The ends were cut back, 8 bases at V and 0 bases at J, with 11 bases in the middle. This CDR3 comprises 14 residues. CDR1 and CDR2 from the germline V gene are LNHDA and SQIVND (reference sequence). CDR3 bases: TGTGCCAGTTCCGGACAGTTCTCTGGAAACACCATATATTTT. This gives the protein CASSGQFSGNTIYF.

This clonotype was detected ten times or more. The rearrangement links TRBV6-5 to TRBJ2-1, with 9 bases lining up with TRBD1. J gave up 10 bases and V 2 bases, and 6 bases lay outside the gene matches. Germline assignment: CDR1 MNHEY and CDR2 SVGAGI. CDR3 length: 14 amino acids. The DNA for the CDR3 is TGTGCCAGCAGTTACCCGGGACAGGGAGGCGAGCAGTTCTTC. This gives the protein CASSYPGQGGEQFF.

This clonotype is medium-sized in the sample. The chain uses TRBV29-1 and TRBJ2-3, with D perhaps matching TRBD2 (7 bases). Germline lookup yields CDR1 SQVTM and CDR2 ANQGSEA. V gave up 5 bases and J gave up 1 base, with 13 bases separating them. The CDR3 is made up of 14 amino acids. This CDR3 is CSVSRGRGTDTQYF. The CDR3 coding sequence is TGCAGCGTTTCAAGGGGGAGGGGCACAGATACGCAGTATTTT.

This clonotype was recorded at least ten times. This chain joins TRBV4-1 and TRBJ1-1, with 9 bases fitting TRBD1. The V and J ends lost 1 base and 3 bases, in that order; junction bases with no gene match: 9. The germline gives CDR1 MGHRA, CDR2 YSYEKL. This CDR3 has 17 amino acids. The CDR3 here is CASSQVTIGTGYTEAFF. The CDR3 DNA is TGCGCCAGCAGCCAAGTAACTATAGGGACAGGGTACACTGAAGCTTTCTTT.

This clonotype was seen many times. The chain combines TRBV2 with TRBJ1-5; D perhaps matches TRBD1 (6 bases). The CDR3 loop spans 15 amino acids. Per germline, CDR1 SNHLY and CDR2 FYNNEI. V shed 6 bases and J shed 6 bases, with 18 bases lying between them. CDR3 DNA sequence: TGTGCCAGCAGACGCAACCACAGGGCATCTCAGCCCCAGCATTTT. It yields the protein CASRRNHRASQPQHF. Based on the CDR3 plus reference TRBV2 and TRBJ1-5, the full variable domain is EPEVTQTPSHQVTQMGQEVILRCVPISNHLYFYWYRQILGQKVEFLVSFYNNEISEKSEIFDDQFSVERPDGSNFTLKIRSTKLEDSAMYFCASRRNHRASQPQHFGDGTRLSIL.

This clonotype was picked up many times. The chain carries TRBV19 and TRBJ2-7; a weak D match, TRBD1 (5 bases). CDR3 length: 14 amino acids. The germline V and J ends were trimmed by 5 bases and 1 base, with 12 bases remaining between them. Germline V gene sequence: CDR1 LNHDA, CDR2 SQIVND (reference sequence). In DNA, the CDR3 is TGTGCCAGTAGTCCTGGGGCTGTTTCCTACGAGCAGTACTTC. Residues: CASSPGAVSYEQYF.

This clonotype came up many times. J is TRBJ2-1 and V is TRBV19; 10 bases line up with TRBD1. With V trimmed by 5 bases and J by 6 bases, 10 bases remained unmatched. This CDR3 region has 16 residues. Germline values: CDR1 LNHDA, CDR2 SQIVND (reference sequence). CDR3 residues: CASSFPGTGAFNEQFF. The CDR3 DNA reads as TGTGCCAGTAGTTTCCCCGGGACAGGGGCCTTCAATGAGCAGTTCTTC.

This clonotype was seen many times. The gene calls are TRBV6-5 and TRBJ1-2, with D uncertain. This CDR3 is 14 amino acids long. Looked up from germline, CDR1 is MNHEY and CDR2 is SVGAGI. V lost 5 bases to trimming and J lost 4 bases, with 14 bases between them. The DNA for the CDR3 is TGTGCCAGCAGTACTCCGAAAGGCGGCTATGGCTACACCTTC. Its translation: CASSTPKGGYGYTF.